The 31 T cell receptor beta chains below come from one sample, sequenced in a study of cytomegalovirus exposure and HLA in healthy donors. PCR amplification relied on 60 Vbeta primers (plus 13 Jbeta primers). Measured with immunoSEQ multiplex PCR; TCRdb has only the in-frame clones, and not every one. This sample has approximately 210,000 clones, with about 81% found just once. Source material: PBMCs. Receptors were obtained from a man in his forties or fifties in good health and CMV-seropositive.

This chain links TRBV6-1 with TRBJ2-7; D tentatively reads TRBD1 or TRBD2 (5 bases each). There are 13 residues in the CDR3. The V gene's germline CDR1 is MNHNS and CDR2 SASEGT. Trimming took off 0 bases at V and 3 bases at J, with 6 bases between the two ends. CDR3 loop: CASSEAGDYEQYV. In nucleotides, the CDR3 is TGTGCCAGCAGTGAAGCGGGGGACTACGAGCAGTACGTC.

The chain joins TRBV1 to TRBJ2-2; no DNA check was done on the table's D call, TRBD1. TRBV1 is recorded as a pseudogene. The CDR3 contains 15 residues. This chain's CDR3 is CTSSQPRERAGELFF. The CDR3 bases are TGCACCAGCAGCCAACCCAGGGAAAGGGCCGGGGAGCTGTTTTTT.

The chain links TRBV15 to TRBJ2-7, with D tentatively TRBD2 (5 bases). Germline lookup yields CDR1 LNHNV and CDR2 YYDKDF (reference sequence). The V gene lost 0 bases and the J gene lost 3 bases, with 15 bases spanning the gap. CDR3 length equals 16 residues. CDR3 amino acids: CATSRDEGQRGYEQYF. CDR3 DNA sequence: TGTGCCACCAGCAGAGATGAGGGCCAACGAGGCTACGAGCAGTACTTC.

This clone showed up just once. CDR3 in DNA: TGTGCCAGCAGCTTCTGGGAGAACGAGCAGTACGTC. Amino acids: CASSFWENEQYV. The rearrangement joins TRBV7-8 to TRBJ2-7; a possible D gene is TRBD2 (5 bases). Per germline, CDR1 SGHVS and CDR2 FQNEAQ. The V end was cut by 3 bases, the J end by 5 bases, with 8 bases between. This CDR3 is 12 amino acids long.

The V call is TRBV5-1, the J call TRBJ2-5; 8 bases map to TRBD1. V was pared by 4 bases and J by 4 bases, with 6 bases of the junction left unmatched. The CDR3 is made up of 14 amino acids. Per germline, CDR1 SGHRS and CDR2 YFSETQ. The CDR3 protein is CASSLPGTGETQYF. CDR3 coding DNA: TGCGCCAGCAGCCTCCCCGGGACAGGAGAGACCCAGTACTTC.

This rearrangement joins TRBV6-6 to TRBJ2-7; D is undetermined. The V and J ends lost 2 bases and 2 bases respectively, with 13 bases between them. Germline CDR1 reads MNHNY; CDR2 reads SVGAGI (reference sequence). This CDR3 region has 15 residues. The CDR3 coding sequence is TGTGCCAGCAGTTACCGGGTCAGTGAGGCCTACGAGCAGTACTTC. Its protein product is CASSYRVSEAYEQYF.

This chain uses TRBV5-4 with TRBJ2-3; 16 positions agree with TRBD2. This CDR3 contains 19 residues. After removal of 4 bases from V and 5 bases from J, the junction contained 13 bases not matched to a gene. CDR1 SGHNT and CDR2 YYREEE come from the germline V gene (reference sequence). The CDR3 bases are TGTGCCAGCAGCGGGTCCTCGGGACTAGCGGGAGGGCCAAGAGATACGCAGTATTTT. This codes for CASSGSSGLAGGPRDTQYF.

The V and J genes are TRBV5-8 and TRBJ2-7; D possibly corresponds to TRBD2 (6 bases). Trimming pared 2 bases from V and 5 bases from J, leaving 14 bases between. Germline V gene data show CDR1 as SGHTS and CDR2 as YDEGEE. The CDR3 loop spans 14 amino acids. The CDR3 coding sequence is TGTGCCAGCAGCTTAGCGCCCCCGGGGGACGAGCAGTACGTC. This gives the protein CASSLAPPGDEQYV.

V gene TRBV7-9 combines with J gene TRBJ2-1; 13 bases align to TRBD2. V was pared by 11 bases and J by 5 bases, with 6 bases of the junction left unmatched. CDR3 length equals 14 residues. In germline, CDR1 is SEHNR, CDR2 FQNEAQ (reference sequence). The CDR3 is CADRTSGSNNEQFF. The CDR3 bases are TGTGCCGACCGGACTAGCGGGAGTAACAATGAGCAGTTCTTC.

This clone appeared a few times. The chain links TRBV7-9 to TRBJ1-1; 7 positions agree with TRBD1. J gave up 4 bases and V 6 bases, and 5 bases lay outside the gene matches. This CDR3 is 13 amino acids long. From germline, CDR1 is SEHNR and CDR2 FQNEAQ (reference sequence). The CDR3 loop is CASRATGVTEAFF. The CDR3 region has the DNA TGTGCCAGCAGGGCCACAGGGGTCACTGAAGCTTTCTTT. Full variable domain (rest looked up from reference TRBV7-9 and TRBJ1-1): DTGVSQNPRHKITKRGQNVTFRCDPISEHNRLYWYRQTLGQGPEFLTYFQNEAQLEKSRLLSDRFSAERPKGSFSTLEIQRTEQGDSAMYLCASRATGVTEAFFGQGTRLTVV.

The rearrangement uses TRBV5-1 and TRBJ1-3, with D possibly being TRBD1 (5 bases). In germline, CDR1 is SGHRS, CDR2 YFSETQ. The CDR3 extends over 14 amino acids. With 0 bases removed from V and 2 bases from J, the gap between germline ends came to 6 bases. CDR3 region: CASSLEGPGNTIYF. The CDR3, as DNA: TGCGCCAGCAGCTTGGAGGGGCCTGGAAACACCATATATTTT.

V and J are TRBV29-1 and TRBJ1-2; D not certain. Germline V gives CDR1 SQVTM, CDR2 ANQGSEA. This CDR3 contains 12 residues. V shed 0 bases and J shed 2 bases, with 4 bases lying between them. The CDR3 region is CSVEDGNYGYTF. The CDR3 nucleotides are TGCAGCGTTGAAGACGGGAACTATGGCTACACCTTC.

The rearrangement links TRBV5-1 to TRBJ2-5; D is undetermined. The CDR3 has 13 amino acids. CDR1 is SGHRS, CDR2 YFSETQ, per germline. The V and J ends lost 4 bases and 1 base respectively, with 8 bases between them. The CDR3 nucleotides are TGCGCCAGCAGCCCCTTCGGCCAAGAGACCCAGTACTTC. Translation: CASSPFGQETQYF.

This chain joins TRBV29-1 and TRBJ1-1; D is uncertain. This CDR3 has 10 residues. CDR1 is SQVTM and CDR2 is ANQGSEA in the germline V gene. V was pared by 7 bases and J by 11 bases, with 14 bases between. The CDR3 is CSAARERAFF. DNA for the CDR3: TGCAGCGCTGCCCGGGAGAGGGCTTTCTTT. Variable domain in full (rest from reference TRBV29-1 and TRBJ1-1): SAVISQKPSRDICQRGTSLTIQCQVDSQVTMMFWYRQQPGQSLTLIATANQGSEATYESGFVIDKFPISRPNLTFSTLTVSNMSPEDSSIYLCSAARERAFFGQGTRLTVV.

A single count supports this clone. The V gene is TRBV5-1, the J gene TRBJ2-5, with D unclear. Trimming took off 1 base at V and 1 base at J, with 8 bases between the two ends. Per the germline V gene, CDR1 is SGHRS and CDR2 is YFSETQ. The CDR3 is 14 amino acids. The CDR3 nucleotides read TGCGCCAGCAGCTTGAGTACAGCCCAAGAGACCCAGTACTTC. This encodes CASSLSTAQETQYF.

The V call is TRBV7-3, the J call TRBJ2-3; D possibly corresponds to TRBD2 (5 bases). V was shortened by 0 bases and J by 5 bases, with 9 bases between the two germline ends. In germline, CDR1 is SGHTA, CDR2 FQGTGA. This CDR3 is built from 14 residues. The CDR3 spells CASSLTPGLDTQYF. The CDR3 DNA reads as TGTGCCAGCAGCTTAACCCCCGGACTAGATACGCAGTATTTT.

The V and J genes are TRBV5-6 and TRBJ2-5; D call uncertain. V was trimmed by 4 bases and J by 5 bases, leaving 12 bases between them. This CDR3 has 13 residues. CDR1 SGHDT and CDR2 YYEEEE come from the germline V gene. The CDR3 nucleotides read TGTGCCAGCAGCCTCGGGTACCTTGAGACCCAGTACTTC. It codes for CASSLGYLETQYF.

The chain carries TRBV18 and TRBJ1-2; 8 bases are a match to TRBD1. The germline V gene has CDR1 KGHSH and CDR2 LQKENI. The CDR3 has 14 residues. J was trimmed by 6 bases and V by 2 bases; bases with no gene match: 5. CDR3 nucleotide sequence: TGTGCCAGCTCACCAGGGACAGGAGAGGATGGCTACACCTTC. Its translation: CASSPGTGEDGYTF.

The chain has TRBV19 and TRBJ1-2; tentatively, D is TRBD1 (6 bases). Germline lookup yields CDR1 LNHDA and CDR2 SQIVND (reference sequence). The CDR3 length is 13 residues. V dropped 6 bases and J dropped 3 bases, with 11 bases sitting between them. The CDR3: CASRDRQDYGYTF. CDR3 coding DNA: TGTGCCAGTAGGGACCGACAGGACTATGGCTACACCTTC.

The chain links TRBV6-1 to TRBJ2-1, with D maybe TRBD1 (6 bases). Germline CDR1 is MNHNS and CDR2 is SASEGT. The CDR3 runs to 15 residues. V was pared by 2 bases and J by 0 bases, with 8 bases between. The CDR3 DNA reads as TGTGCCAGCAGTGAACAGGGGAGCTCCTACAATGAGCAGTTCTTC. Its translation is CASSEQGSSYNEQFF.

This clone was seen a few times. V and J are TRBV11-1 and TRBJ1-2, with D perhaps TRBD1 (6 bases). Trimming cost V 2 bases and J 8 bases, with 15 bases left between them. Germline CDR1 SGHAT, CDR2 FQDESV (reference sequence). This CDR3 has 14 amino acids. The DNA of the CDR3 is TGTGCCAGCAGCTTACGGGGGGCGCGTGGAGGCTACACCTTC. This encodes CASSLRGARGGYTF.

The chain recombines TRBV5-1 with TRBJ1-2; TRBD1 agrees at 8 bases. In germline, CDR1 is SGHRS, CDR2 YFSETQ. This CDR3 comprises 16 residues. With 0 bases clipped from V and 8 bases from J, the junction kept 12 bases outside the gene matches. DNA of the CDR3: TGCGCCAGCAGCTTGGGGACCATACAGGGGGTGGACGGCTACACCTTC. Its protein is CASSLGTIQGVDGYTF.

CDR3 amino acids: CASSESLRGSIYEQYF. DNA of the CDR3: TGCGCCAGCAGTGAATCTCTACGCGGGAGTATCTACGAGCAGTACTTC. V is TRBV10-1 and J is TRBJ2-7; TRBD2 aligns across 7 bases. Trimming took 3 bases from V and 3 from J; bases not matched to a gene: 11. The germline CDR1 and CDR2 sequences are WNHNN and SYGVQD (reference sequence). This CDR3 has 16 residues.

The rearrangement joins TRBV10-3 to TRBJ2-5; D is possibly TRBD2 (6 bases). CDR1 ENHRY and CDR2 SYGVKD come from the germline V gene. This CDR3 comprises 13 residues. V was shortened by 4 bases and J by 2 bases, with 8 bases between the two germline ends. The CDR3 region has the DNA TGTGCCATCAGTGGCGGGATTCAAGAGACCCAGTACTTC. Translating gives CAISGGIQETQYF.

This CDR3 reads CASSLELDTDTQYF. DNA for the CDR3: TGCGCCAGCAGCTTGGAACTAGACACAGATACGCAGTATTTT. The chain carries TRBV5-1 and TRBJ2-3; the D gene is possibly TRBD2 (5 bases). The CDR3 extends over 14 amino acids. Looked up from germline, CDR1 is SGHRS and CDR2 is YFSETQ. V dropped 0 bases and J dropped 2 bases, with 7 bases sitting between them.

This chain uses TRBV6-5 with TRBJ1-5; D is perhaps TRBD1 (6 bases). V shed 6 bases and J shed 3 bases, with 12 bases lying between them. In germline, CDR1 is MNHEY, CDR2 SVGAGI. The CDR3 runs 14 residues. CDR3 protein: CASSSDRLNQPQHF. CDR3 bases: TGTGCCAGCAGCTCAGACAGGCTCAATCAGCCCCAGCATTTT.

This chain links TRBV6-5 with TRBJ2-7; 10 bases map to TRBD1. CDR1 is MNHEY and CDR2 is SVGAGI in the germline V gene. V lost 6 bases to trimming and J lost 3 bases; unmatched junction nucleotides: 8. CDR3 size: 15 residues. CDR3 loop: CASSPGQGPNYEQYV. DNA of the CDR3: TGTGCCAGCAGCCCGGGACAGGGGCCCAACTACGAGCAGTACGTC.

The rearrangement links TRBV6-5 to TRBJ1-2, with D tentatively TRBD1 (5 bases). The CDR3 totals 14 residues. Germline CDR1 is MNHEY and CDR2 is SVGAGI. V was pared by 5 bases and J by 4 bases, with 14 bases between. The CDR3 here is CASSEGHPSYGYTF. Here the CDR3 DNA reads TGTGCCAGCAGTGAAGGACACCCGAGCTATGGCTACACCTTC.

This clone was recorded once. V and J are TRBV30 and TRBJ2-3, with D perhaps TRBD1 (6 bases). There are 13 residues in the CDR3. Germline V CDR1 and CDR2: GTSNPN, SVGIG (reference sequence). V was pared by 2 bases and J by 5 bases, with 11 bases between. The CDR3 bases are TGTGCCTGGAGTCCTCTAGGGGGAGATACGCAGTATTTT. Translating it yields CAWSPLGGDTQYF.

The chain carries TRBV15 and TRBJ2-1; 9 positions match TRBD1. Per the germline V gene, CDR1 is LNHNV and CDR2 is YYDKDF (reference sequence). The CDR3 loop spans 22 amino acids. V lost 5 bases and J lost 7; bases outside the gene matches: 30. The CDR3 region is CATSGGTGTTRIPGAGENEQFF. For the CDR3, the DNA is TGTGCCACCAGCGGAGGGACAGGGACTACCCGCATACCCGGCGCGGGGGAAAATGAGCAGTTCTTC.

The CDR3 is CASSPRVTNEQFF. The CDR3 nucleotides read TGCGCCAGCAGCCCCAGGGTGACCAATGAGCAGTTCTTC. The J gene is TRBJ2-1, the V gene TRBV4-1; tentatively, D is TRBD1 (5 bases). CDR3 length: 13 residues. Germline values: CDR1 MGHRA, CDR2 YSYEKL. Trimming left V 4 bases short and J 6 bases short, with 10 bases between.